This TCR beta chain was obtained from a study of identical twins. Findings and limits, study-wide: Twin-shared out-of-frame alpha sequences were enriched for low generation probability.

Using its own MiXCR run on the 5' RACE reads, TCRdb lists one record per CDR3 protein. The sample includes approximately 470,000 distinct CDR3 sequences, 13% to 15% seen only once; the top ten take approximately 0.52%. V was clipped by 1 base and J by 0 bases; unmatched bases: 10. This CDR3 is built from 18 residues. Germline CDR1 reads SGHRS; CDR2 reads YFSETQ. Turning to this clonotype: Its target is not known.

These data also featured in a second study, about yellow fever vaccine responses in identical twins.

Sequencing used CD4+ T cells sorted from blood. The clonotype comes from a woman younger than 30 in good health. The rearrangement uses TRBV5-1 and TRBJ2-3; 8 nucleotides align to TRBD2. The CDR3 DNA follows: TGCGCCAGCAGCTTGAGACTGCGGGGGGATCCAAGCACAGATACGCAGTATTTT. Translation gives CASSLRLRGDPSTDTQYF.